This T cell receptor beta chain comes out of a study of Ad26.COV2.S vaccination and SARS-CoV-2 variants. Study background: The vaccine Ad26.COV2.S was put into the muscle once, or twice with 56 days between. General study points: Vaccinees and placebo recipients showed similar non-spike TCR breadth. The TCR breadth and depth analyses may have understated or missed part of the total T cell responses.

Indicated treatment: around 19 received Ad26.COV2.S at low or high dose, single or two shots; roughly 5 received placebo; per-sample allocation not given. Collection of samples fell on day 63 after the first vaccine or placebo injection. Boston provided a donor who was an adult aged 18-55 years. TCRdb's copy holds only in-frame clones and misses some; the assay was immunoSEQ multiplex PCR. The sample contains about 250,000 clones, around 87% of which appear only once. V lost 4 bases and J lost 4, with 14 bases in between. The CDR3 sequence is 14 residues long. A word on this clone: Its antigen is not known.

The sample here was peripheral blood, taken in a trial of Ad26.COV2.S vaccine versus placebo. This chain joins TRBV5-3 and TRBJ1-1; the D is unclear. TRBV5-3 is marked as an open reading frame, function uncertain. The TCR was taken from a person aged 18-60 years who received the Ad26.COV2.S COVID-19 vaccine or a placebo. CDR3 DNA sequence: TGTGCCAGAAGCCTTAGGGTGGTCGGCACTGAAGCTTTCTTT. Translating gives CARSLRVVGTEAFF.